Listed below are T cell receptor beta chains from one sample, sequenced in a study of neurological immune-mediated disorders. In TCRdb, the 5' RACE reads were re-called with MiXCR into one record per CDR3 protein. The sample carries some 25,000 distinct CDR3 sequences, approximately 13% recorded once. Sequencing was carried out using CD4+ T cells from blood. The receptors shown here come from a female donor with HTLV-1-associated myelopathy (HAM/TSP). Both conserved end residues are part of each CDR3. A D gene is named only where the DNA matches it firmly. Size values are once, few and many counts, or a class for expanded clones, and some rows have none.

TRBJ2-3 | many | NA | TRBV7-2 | TGTGCCAGCAGCGAAGAAAGGAGCGGGCATACGCAGTATTTT | CASSEERSGHTQYF
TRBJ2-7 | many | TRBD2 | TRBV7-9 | TGTGCCAGCAGCTCCCAGAAGCGGGGGCCACACTACGAGCAGTACTTC | CASSSQKRGPHYEQYF
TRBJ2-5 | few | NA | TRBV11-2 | TGTGCCAGCCACCGCCTGGTGGGGGGAGGACAAGAGACCCAGTACTTC | CASHRLVGGGQETQYF
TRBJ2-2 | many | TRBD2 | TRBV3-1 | TGTGCCAGCAGCCGAGCGGGGGGTTGGAACACCGGGGAGCTGTTTTTT | CASSRAGGWNTGELFF
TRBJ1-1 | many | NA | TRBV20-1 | TGCAGTGCTGAAGGCGGGAGGGCTGAAGCTTTCTTT | CSAEGGRAEAFF
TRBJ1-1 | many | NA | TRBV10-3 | TGTGCCATCAGTCTGGACAGATCCACTGAAGCTTTCTTT | CAISLDRSTEAFF
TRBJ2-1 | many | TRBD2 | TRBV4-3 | TGCGCCAGCAGCCAGTTTCTAGCGGGAAAGGTCGATGAGCAGTTCTTC | CASSQFLAGKVDEQFF
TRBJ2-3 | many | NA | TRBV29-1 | TGCAGCGTTGGAGGGGGGCAGGGGGGCACAGATACGCAGTATTTT | CSVGGGQGGTDTQYF
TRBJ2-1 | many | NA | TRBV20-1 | TGCAGTGCTAGTAAGACCGAAGCCTACAATGAGCAGTTCTTC | CSASKTEAYNEQFF
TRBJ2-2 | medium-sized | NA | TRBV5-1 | TGCGCCAGCAGCAACAGGGGAGGGGACACCGGGGAGCTGTTTTTT | CASSNRGGDTGELFF
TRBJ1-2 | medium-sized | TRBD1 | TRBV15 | TGTGCCACCAGCCAAGTCGGACAGGGGGCGCGAGGCTACACCTTC | CATSQVGQGARGYTF
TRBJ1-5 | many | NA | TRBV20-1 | TGCAGTGCTACTTCCGGGACCGTGAGCAATCAGCCCCAGCATTTT | CSATSGTVSNQPQHF
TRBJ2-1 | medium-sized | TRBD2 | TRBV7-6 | TGTGCCAGCAGCATGACTAGCGGGGGGGCGGGCGAGCAGTTCTTC | CASSMTSGGAGEQFF
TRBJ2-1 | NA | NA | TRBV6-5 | TGTGCCAGCAGTTATCAGGCCGGGGCCTACAATGAGCAGTTCTTC | CASSYQAGAYNEQFF
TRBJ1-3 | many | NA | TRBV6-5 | TGTGCCAGCAGGACATTCTCTGGAAACACCATATATTTT | CASRTFSGNTIYF
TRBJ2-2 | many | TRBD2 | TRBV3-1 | TGTGCCAGCAGCCAAACCGCGGGGGACACCGGGGAGCTGTTTTTT | CASSQTAGDTGELFF
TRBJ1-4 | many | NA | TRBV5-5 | TGTGCCAGCAGCTTGGACTGGGAATCTAATGAAAAACTGTTTTTT | CASSLDWESNEKLFF
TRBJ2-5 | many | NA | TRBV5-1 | TGCGCCAGCGGCTTGGACGAGACGGGACCCCAGTACTTC | CASGLDETGPQYF
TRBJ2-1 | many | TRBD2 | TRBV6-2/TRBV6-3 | TGTGCCAGCAGCGCTCCGCCTCTAGCGGGGGGGGCTGAGCAGTTCTTC | CASSAPPLAGGAEQFF
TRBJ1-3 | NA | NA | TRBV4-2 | TGTGCCAGCAGCCAAGGGGCTGGAAACACCATATATTTT | CASSQGAGNTIYF
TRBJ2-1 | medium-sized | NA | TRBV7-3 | TGTGCCAGCAGCTTTTGGGCAGGGGCCTCCAATGAGCAGTTCTTC | CASSFWAGASNEQFF
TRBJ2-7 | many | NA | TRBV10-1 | TGCGCCAGCGGAGGGACAAGGAAAGAGCGAAGTCGCGGCGAGCAGTACTTC | CASGGTRKERSRGEQYF
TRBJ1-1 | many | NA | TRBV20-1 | TGCAGTGCTAGAAATTTGGGTGAGGGCACTGAAGCTTTCTTT | CSARNLGEGTEAFF
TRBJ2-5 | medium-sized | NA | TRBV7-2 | TGTGCCAGCAGCTTCCCCCCTTGGGAGACCCAGTACTTC | CASSFPPWETQYF
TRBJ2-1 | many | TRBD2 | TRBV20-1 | TGCAGTGCTAGGCCTGCTAGCGGAGACAATGAGCAGTTCTTC | CSARPASGDNEQFF
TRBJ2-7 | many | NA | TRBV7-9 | TGTGCCAGCCAGGGCCAGGACAGACGCTCCTACGAGCAGTACTTC | CASQGQDRRSYEQYF
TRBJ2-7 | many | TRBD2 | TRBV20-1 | TGCAGTGCCAGTCGGGGGGTCTACGAGCAGTACTTC | CSASRGVYEQYF
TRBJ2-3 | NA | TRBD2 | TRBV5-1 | TGCGCCAACAGCTCGTCCGGGACTAGCAGCACAGATACGCAGTATTTT | CANSSSGTSSTDTQYF
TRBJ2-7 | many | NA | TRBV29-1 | TGCAGCGTTGAATCGGACACGAGCTCCTACGAGCAGTACTTC | CSVESDTSSYEQYF
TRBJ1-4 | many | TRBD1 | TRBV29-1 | TGCAGCGTCGGGACAGGGGCTAATGAAAAACTGTTTTTT | CSVGTGANEKLFF
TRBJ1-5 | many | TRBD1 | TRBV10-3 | TGTGCCATCAGTTCGGACGGGACAGTTAGCAATCAGCCCCAGCATTTT | CAISSDGTVSNQPQHF
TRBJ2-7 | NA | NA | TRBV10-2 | TGCGCCAGCAGTGTCGGCGAGACGTACGAGCAGTACTTC | CASSVGETYEQYF
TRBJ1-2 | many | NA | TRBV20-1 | TGCAGTGCTAGTAGAGAGGGGGATAGCTATGGCTACACCTTC | CSASREGDSYGYTF
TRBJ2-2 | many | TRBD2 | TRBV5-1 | TGCGCCAGCAGCCCCAGAGCGGGAACCGGGGAGCTGTTTTTT | CASSPRAGTGELFF
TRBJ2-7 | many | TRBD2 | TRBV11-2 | TGTGCCAGCAGCGGGACTAGCGGGAGTTACGAGCAGTACTTC | CASSGTSGSYEQYF
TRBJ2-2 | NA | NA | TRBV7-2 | TGTGCCAACAGCTTATGGCTAGCAACCGGGGAGCTGTTTTTT | CANSLWLATGELFF
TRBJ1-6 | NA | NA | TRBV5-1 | TGCGCCAGCAGCTTGTCCTCGACAGTGACCACACACCTACACTTT | CASSLSSTVTTHLHF
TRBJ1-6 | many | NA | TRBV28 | TGTGCCAGCAGTTTATTGGGTTCACCCCTCCACTTT | CASSLLGSPLHF
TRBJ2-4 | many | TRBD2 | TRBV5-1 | TGCGCCAGCAGCCGGGGACTAGCGGGACCAGGGAAAAACATTCAGTACTTC | CASSRGLAGPGKNIQYF
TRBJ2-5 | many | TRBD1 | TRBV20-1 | TGCAGTGCTAGTTACTCCGGGACATTCAGGGGGCAGACCCAGTACTTC | CSASYSGTFRGQTQYF
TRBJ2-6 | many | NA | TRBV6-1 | TGTGCCAGCGATAACCACTCTGGGGCCAACGTCCTGACTTTC | CASDNHSGANVLTF
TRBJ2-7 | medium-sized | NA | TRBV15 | TGTGCCACCAGCAGAGCTCGGGGCTCCTACGAGCAGTACTTC | CATSRARGSYEQYF
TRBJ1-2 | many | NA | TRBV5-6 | TGTGCCAGCAGCTTGATGGGAACCGCCTATGGCTACACCTTC | CASSLMGTAYGYTF
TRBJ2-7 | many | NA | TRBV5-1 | TGCGCCAGCAGCCCCCGGAACCTACCCACCGAGCAGTACTTC | CASSPRNLPTEQYF
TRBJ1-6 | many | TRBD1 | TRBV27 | TGTGCCAGCAGTTGGACAGGGGACTCACCCCTCCACTTT | CASSWTGDSPLHF
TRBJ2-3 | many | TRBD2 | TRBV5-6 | TGTGCCAGCAGCTTGTTCGCGGGGGGGGGCACAGATACGCAGTATTTT | CASSLFAGGGTDTQYF
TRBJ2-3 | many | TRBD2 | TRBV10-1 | TGCGCCAGCAGGGCTAGCGGGGGAGATACGCAGTATTTT | CASRASGGDTQYF
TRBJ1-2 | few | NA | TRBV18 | TGTGCCAGCTCACCCGATACTTATGGCTACACCTTC | CASSPDTYGYTF
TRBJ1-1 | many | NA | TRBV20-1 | TGCAGTCTTTTCACAGGGAACACTGAAGCTTTCTTT | CSLFTGNTEAFF
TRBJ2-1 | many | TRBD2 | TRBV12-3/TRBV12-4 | TGTGCCAGCAGTTTCCGACTAGCGGGAGGGGGTAATGAGCAGTTCTTC | CASSFRLAGGGNEQFF
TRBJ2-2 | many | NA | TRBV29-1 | TGCAGCGCAAAAGCAACGAACACCGGGGAGCTGTTTTTT | CSAKATNTGELFF
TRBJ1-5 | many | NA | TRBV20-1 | TGCAGTGCCCGCTGGGGGGGCCCGTATAGCAATCAGCCCCAGCATTTT | CSARWGGPYSNQPQHF
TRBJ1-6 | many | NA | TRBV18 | TGTGCCAGCTCACCACAGGGAGACTATAATTCACCCCTCCACTTT | CASSPQGDYNSPLHF